The next 12 T cell receptor beta chains were all read from a single sample in a study of shared clonotypes between healthy human individuals. Profiled with immunoSEQ multiplex PCR; TCRdb holds only in-frame clones, not every one. The sample consists of 1 million to 1.2 million clones, 60% to 85% of them appearing once. Sequencing was done on a sample of memory CD4+ T cells from PBMCs. Stated subset: CD45RA-negative fraction. Receptor source: a man aged 18 to 29 in good health. Some clones in this sample may be carry-over from other donors' samples.

The gene calls are TRBV7-9 and TRBJ2-1, with D uncertain. The CDR3 extends over 12 amino acids. Between the trimmed V and J ends, which lost 3 bases and 6 bases, there was a span of 6 bases. CDR1 is SEHNR and CDR2 is FQNEAQ in the germline V gene (reference sequence). CDR3 region: CASSFSSNEQFF. In nucleotides, the CDR3 is TGTGCCAGCAGCTTTTCCAGCAATGAGCAGTTCTTC.

The chain couples TRBV30 to TRBJ2-1; 9 nucleotides match TRBD2. The CDR3 consists of 14 residues. J gave up 7 bases and V 0 bases, and 4 bases lay outside the gene matches. Germline assignment: CDR1 GTSNPN and CDR2 SVGIG (reference sequence). In DNA form, the CDR3 reads TGTGCCTGGAGTGTTTCGAGCGGGAGGAATGAGCAGTTCTTC. As protein: CAWSVSSGRNEQFF. Complete variable domain (other parts from reference TRBV30 and TRBJ2-1): SQTIHQWPATLVQPVGSPLSLECTVEGTSNPNLYWYRQAAGRGLQLLFYSVGIGQISSEVPQNLSASRPQDRQFILSSKKLLLSDSGFYLCAWSVSSGRNEQFFGPGTRLTVL.

For the CDR3, the DNA is TGTGCCAGCAGTTTAGGAGTAGGGGTTAGTGGCTACACCTTC. Translating gives CASSLGVGVSGYTF. The chain is built from TRBV27 and TRBJ1-2; TRBD1 is a possible D gene (5 bases). CDR1 and CDR2 from the germline V gene are MNHEY and SMNVEV (reference sequence). Trimming shortened V by 2 bases and J by 7 bases, and 14 bases separated the two germline ends. The CDR3 sequence is 14 residues long.

CDR3 region: CASSLDRRDEQYF. The CDR3 DNA follows: TGTGCCAGCAGCTTAGACAGGCGCGACGAGCAGTACTTC. The rearrangement joins TRBV5-4 to TRBJ2-7; the D gene is possibly TRBD1 (6 bases). Germline V gene lookup returns CDR1 SGHNT and CDR2 YYREEE (reference sequence). Deletions cut 2 bases from V and 5 bases from J, with 11 bases between. This CDR3 contains 13 residues.

CDR3 sequence (DNA): TGTGCCAGCAGGGGCCCAGACAGGGGCTCCTACGAGCAGTACTTC. Amino acids: CASRGPDRGSYEQYF. The chain links TRBV25-1 to TRBJ2-7; 8 bases are shared with TRBD1. This CDR3 is 15 amino acids long. Germline-derived CDR1 and CDR2 are MGHDK and SYGVNS. J lost 0 bases, V lost 6 bases, and 7 bases had no gene match.

CDR3 residues: CASSLGLAGAKFF. Written as DNA, the CDR3 is TGTGCCAGCAGCTTGGGACTAGCGGGTGCGAAGTTCTTC. The V call is TRBV5-4, the J call TRBJ2-1; 10 bases match TRBD2. Trimming took 0 bases from V and 14 from J; bases not matched to a gene: 5. The CDR3 spans 13 residues. In germline, CDR1 is SGHNT, CDR2 YYREEE (reference sequence).

In the case of this clone: A single base separates this from a much larger clone, so it may be a read error. The sample holds other DNA sequences that translate to the same CDR3. The V call is TRBV30, the J call TRBJ2-7; possible D gene TRBD1, 6 bases. Trimming took off 2 bases at V and 3 bases at J, with 8 bases between the two ends. Germline lookup yields CDR1 GTSNPN and CDR2 SVGIG (reference sequence). This CDR3 region has 12 residues. Written as DNA, the CDR3 is TGTGCCTGGAGTCCGGACAGCTACGAGCAGTACTTC. It encodes CAWSPDSYEQYF.

This clone turned up a few times. The chain couples TRBV29-1 to TRBJ2-3; tentatively, D is TRBD2 (6 bases). Germline CDR1 and CDR2: SQVTM and ANQGSEA. Trimming removed 4 bases at V and 9 bases at J, with 14 bases between. This CDR3 is built from 12 residues. The CDR3 here is CSVVPGERTQYF. For the CDR3, the DNA is TGCAGCGTTGTACCGGGGGAGAGGACGCAGTATTTT.

V gene TRBV19 combines with J gene TRBJ2-7, with a weak D call TRBD1 (6 bases). Trimming stripped 2 bases from V and 5 bases from J, with 10 bases between. The CDR3 covers 13 residues. The germline CDR1 and CDR2 sequences are LNHDA and SQIVND (reference sequence). The CDR3 nucleotides read TGTGCCAGTAGTATAATACAGGGTAACGAGCAGTACTTC. It specifies CASSIIQGNEQYF. Based on the CDR3 plus reference TRBV19 and TRBJ2-7, the full variable domain is DGGITQSPKYLFRKEGQNVTLSCEQNLNHDAMYWYRQDPGQGLRLIYYSQIVNDFQKGDIAEGYSVSREKKESFPLTVTSAQKNPTAFYLCASSIIQGNEQYFGPGTRLTVT.

The CDR3 DNA is TGCGCCAGCAGCACCTCTCCTAGCATGAGCTCCTACAATGAGCAGTTCTTC. Translation: CASSTSPSMSSYNEQFF. This chain connects TRBV5-1 to TRBJ2-1, with D possibly being TRBD2 (5 bases). The CDR3 runs to 17 residues. Germline V lookup: CDR1 SGHRS, CDR2 YFSETQ. V lost 4 bases and J lost 0, with 17 bases in between.

The V gene is TRBV13, the J gene TRBJ2-5; 10 bases are shared with TRBD2. Germline V gene lookup returns CDR1 PRHDT and CDR2 FYEKMQ (reference sequence). The V gene end was trimmed by 8 bases and the J gene end by 0 bases; junction bases not matched to a gene: 12. The CDR3 is 17 amino acids. The CDR3: CASLHDRTSGYQETQYF. The DNA for the CDR3 is TGTGCCAGCTTACATGACCGGACTAGCGGTTACCAAGAGACCCAGTACTTC. The full variable domain, in which reference TRBV13 and TRBJ2-5 provide the parts outside the CDR3, is AAGVIQSPRHLIKEKRETATLKCYPIPRHDTVYWYQQGPGQDPQFLISFYEKMQSDKGSIPDRFSAQQFSDYHSELNMSSLELGDSALYFCASLHDRTSGYQETQYFGPGTRLLVL.

This sequence joins TRBV7-9 and TRBJ2-2; no reliable D call. Trimming removed 6 bases at V and 0 bases at J, with 14 bases between. Germline CDR1 SEHNR, CDR2 FQNEAQ (reference sequence). The CDR3 extends over 16 amino acids. CDR3 coding DNA: TGTGCCAGCAGACCGCGACACGTCGCGAACACCGGGGAGCTGTTTTTT. Translated: CASRPRHVANTGELFF.